What follows describes a single T cell receptor delta chain. This may be a read error, as it is one base from a much larger clone. TCRdb re-processed the RT-PCR reads via CATT. The sample consists of about 6,500 delta-chain clones, approximately 25% of them appearing once. The data derive from a study of gamma-delta T cells after stem cell transplantation. Per the germline V gene, CDR1 is GEAIGNYY and CDR2 is EKD. This CDR3 spans 23 amino acids. The TCR originated in a human donor. It is not recorded whose cells these are; they may come from a transplant donor. The sample taken for sequencing was gamma-delta T cells. The rearrangement joins TRDV2 to TRDJ3; 10 positions match TRDD3. CDR3 residues: CACDTVNLLGDGEGTWGTRQMFF. The CDR3 nucleotides are TGTGCCTGTGACACCGTTAACCTACTGGGGGATGGGGAAGGTACTTGGGGCACCCGACAGATGTTTTTC.